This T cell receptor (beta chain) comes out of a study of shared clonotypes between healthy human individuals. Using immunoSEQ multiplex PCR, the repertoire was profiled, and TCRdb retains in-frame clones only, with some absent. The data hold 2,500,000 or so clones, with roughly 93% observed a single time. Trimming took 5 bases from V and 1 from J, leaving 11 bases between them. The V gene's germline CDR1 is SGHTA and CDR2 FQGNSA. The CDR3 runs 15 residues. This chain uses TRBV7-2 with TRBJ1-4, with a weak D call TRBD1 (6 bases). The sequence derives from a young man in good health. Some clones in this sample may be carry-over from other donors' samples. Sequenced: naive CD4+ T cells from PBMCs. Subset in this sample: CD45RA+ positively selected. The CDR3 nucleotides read TGTGCCAGCAGCGCATCAGGGGTAACTAATGAAAAACTGTTTTTT. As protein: CASSASGVTNEKLFF.